This paragraph reports one T cell receptor (beta chain). The entry originates in a study of blood T cell repertoires in COVID-19. As handled by the study authors: Reference gene primer amplification gave nucleated cell count estimates. This table comes from immunoSEQ multiplex PCR, and its TCRdb copy is limited to in-frame clones, with some not included. The V and J calls and clone size were taken over from that table, and D and trimming were inferred from the DNA. Of over 60,000 clones listed, around 91% are singletons. With 6 bases clipped from V and 6 bases from J, the junction kept 5 bases outside the gene matches. CDR3 length: 15 residues. The germline V gene has CDR1 WNHNN and CDR2 SYGVQD (reference sequence).

The chain combines TRBV10-1 with TRBJ2-1; 13 nucleotides match TRBD2. Sequencing input: peripheral blood. The origin of this receptor is a man aged 45-65 years with acute or convalescent COVID-19. CDR3 loop: CASSLTSGRANEQFF. CDR3 DNA: TGCGCCAGCAGCCTTACTAGCGGGAGGGCCAATGAGCAGTTCTTC.